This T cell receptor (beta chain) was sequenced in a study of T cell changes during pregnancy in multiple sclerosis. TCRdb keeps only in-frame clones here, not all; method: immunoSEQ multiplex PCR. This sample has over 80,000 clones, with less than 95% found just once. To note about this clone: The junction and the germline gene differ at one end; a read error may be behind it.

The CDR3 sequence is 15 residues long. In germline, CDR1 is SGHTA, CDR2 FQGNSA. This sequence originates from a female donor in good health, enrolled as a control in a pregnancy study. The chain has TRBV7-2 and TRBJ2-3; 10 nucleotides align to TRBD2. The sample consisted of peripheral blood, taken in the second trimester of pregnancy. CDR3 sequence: CASSLAGATTDTQYF. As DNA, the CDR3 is TGTGCCAGCAGCCTAGCGGGGGCCACCACAGATACGCAGTATTTT.